This T cell receptor beta chain was identified during a study of T-cell memory formation after mild COVID-19. Study-level information: Clusters were largely donor specific.

Concerning this clonotype itself: Its antigen is currently unknown.

Overall study results and limits: Whereas later expanders leaned CD4+, clones contracting day 15 to 85 showed a balanced CD4/CD8 makeup.

The TCR alpha and TCR beta cDNA libraries, bearing sample barcodes and UMIs, were generated by 5'RACE using constant-segment primers. TCRdb ran MiXCR on the 5' RACE reads and lists one entry per CDR3 protein. The sample lists tens of thousands of distinct CDR3 sequences; roughly 15% were seen once. The CDR3 loop spans 12 amino acids. The V end was cut by 5 bases, the J end by 5 bases, with 12 bases between. Germline CDR1 reads SQVTM; CDR2 reads ANQGSEA. V usage is TRBV29-1 and J usage is TRBJ1-2, with D unclear. The sequence was obtained from a man aged 18 to 30 who had mild COVID-19 (a few samples of this study predate the infection). Cell type and time point are not known. Sequencing used PBMCs or a T cell subset sorted from them (not recorded which). CDR3 sequence reads: CSVRMGVYGYTF. The DNA for the CDR3 is TGCAGCGTTAGGATGGGCGTATATGGCTACACCTTC. Drawing the rest from reference TRBV29-1 and TRBJ1-2, the complete variable domain is SAVISQKPSRDICQRGTSLTIQCQVDSQVTMMFWYRQQPGQSLTLIATANQGSEATYESGFVIDKFPISRPNLTFSTLTVSNMSPEDSSIYLCSVRMGVYGYTFGSGTRLTVV.